What follows is one TCR beta chain and its context. What it binds is not known. This specimen comes from a study of cytomegalovirus exposure and HLA in healthy donors. Study-level points and caveats: In vitro, three CMV-associated chains proved specific for CMV antigens. The study designated 164 TCR beta chains cytomegalovirus-associated. Under 20,000 TCR beta sequences were associated with HLA alleles at 0.05 false discovery rate in a later analysis.

PCR employed 60 Vbeta and 13 Jbeta primers. Measured with immunoSEQ multiplex PCR; TCRdb has only the in-frame clones, and not every one. The sample totals some 76,000 clones. The source material was PBMCs. The TCR originated in a female donor in good health and CMV-seropositive.

This CDR3 is CASSGQSGMNTGELFF. As DNA, the CDR3 is TGTGCCAGCTCGGGCCAGTCAGGGATGAACACCGGGGAGCTGTTTTTT. The V gene is TRBV18, the J gene TRBJ2-2; tentatively, D is TRBD1 (5 bases). V was pared by 6 bases and J by 1 base, with 15 bases between. The germline CDR1 and CDR2 sequences are KGHSH and LQKENI. The CDR3 is 16 amino acids.